This T cell receptor (beta chain) was captured by sequencing in a study of OX40 agonist ivuxolimab in advanced cancers. Across the whole study: Therapy given before enrollment (anti-PD-1, anti-PD-L1 or anti-CTLA-4) was allowed, and 40% to 50% had some. Partial responses, seen in three patients, involved one hepatocellular carcinoma and two cutaneous melanomas.

Produced via immunoSEQ multiplex PCR; TCRdb's table is partial and in-frame only. The data show more than 65,000 clones, roughly 93% seen once. Prior autoimmune disease or systemic immunosuppression barred patients. Patients had blood sampled at baseline and again on cycle 4 day 1 and cycle 7 day 1. The CDR3 length is 13 residues. Germline V lookup: CDR1 MNHEY, CDR2 SVGAGI. Trimming left V 0 bases short and J 0 bases short, with 3 bases between. The sample in question was CD4+ or CD8+ T cells sorted from blood, obtained in a trial of the OX40 agonist ivuxolimab. The V call is TRBV6-5, the J call TRBJ2-7; D is unclear. The TCR sequence derives from an adult with an advanced solid tumor such as melanoma, head and neck, liver or kidney cancer. For the CDR3, the DNA is TGTGCCAGCAGTTACTCTATCTCCTACGAGCAGTACTTC. This encodes CASSYSISYEQYF.